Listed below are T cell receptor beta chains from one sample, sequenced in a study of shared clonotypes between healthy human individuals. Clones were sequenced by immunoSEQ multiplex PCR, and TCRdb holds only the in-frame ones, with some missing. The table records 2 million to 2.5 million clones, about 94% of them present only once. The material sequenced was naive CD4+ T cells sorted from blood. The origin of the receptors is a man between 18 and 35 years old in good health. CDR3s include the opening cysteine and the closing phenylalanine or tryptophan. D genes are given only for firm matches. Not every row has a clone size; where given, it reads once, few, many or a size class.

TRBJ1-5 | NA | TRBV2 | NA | CASSDIYSNQPQHF | TGTGCCAGCAGTGACATTTATAGCAATCAGCCCCAGCATTTT
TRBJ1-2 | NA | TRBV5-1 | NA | CASSPGPGANYGYTF | TGCGCCAGCAGCCCGGGTCCGGGAGCTAACTATGGCTACACCTTC
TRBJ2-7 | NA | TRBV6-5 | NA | CASGYQRGGPYEQYF | TGTGCCAGCGGGTATCAGAGGGGGGGGCCCTACGAGCAGTACTTC
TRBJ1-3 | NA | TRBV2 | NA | CASTGRAGADTIYF | TGTGCCAGCACCGGTCGGGCCGGGGCTGACACCATATATTTT
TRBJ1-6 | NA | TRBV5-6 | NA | CASSTGWDRANSPLHF | TGTGCCAGCAGCACAGGGTGGGACCGCGCTAATTCACCCCTCCACTTT
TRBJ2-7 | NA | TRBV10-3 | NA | CAISEGDRRWEQYF | TGTGCCATCAGTGAAGGAGACAGGCGCTGGGAGCAGTACTTC
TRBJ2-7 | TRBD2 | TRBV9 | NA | CASSPRIAGIYEQYF | TGTGCCAGCAGCCCCCGCATAGCGGGGATCTACGAGCAGTACTTC
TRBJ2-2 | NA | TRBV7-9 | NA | CASSLGSGPGELFF | TGTGCCAGCAGCTTAGGGTCGGGCCCCGGGGAGCTGTTTTTT
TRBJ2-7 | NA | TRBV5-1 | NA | CASSLPQGVDEQYF | TGCGCCAGCAGCTTGCCCCAGGGTGTCGACGAGCAGTACTTC
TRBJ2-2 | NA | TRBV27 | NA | CASSLQANTGELFF | TGTGCCAGCAGTCTCCAAGCGAACACCGGGGAGCTGTTTTTT
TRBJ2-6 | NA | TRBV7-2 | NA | CASTQANVLTF | TGTGCCAGCACCCAAGCCAACGTCCTGACTTTC
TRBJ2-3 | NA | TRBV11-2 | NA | CASSLSGQSTDTQYF | TGTGCCAGCAGCTTATCGGGACAAAGCACAGATACGCAGTATTTT
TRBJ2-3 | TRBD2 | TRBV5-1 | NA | CASSKKILAEGTDTQYF | TGCGCCAGCAGTAAAAAAATACTAGCGGAAGGCACAGATACGCAGTATTTT
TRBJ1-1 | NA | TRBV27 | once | CASSFSGIEGPVTEAFF | TGTGCCAGCAGTTTCTCTGGGATTGAGGGGCCGGTCACTGAAGCTTTCTTT
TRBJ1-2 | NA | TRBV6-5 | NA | CASSYSTPSKDYGYTF | TGTGCCAGCAGTTATAGTACACCTTCCAAAGACTATGGCTACACCTTC
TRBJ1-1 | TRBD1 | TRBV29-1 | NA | CSARQGSNTEAFF | TGCAGCGCTAGACAGGGGTCGAACACTGAAGCTTTCTTT
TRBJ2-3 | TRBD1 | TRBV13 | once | CASSLSPGQGAQYF | TGTGCCAGCAGCTTATCCCCCGGACAGGGAGCGCAGTATTTT
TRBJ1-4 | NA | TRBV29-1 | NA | CSTLAATNEKLFF | TGCAGCACGCTGGCGGCAACTAATGAAAAACTGTTTTTT
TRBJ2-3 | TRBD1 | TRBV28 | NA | CASRDRASTDTQYF | TGTGCCAGCCGGGACAGGGCTAGCACAGATACGCAGTATTTT
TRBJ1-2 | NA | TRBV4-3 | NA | CASSSNSGSYTF | TGCGCCAGCAGCTCCAACTCCGGTAGCTACACCTTC
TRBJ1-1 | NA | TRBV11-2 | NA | CASSLLGFDTEAFF | TGTGCCAGCAGCTTACTCGGGTTCGACACTGAAGCTTTCTTT
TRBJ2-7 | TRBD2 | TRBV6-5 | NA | CASSREREPTYEQYF | TGTGCCAGCAGTCGGGAGCGGGAACCAACCTACGAGCAGTACTTC
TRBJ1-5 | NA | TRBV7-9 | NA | CASTPLDSNQPQHF | TGTGCCAGCACCCCCTTGGATAGCAATCAGCCCCAGCATTTT
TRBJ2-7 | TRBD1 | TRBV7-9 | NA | CASKDRAALGQYF | TGTGCATCAAAAGACAGGGCCGCCCTGGGGCAGTACTTC
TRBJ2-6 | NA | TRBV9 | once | CASSEQGVAGANVLTF | TGTGCCAGCAGCGAGCAGGGTGTCGCTGGGGCCAACGTCCTGACTTTC
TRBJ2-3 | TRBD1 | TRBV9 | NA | CASSVALQGADTQYF | TGTGCCAGCAGCGTAGCTCTCCAGGGGGCAGATACGCAGTATTTT
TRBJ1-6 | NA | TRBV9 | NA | CASSAPEGRPINSPLHF | TGTGCCAGCAGCGCCCCGGAGGGCAGACCAATTAATTCACCCCTCCACTTT
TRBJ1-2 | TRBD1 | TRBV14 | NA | CASSQAGTGGGYGYTF | TGTGCCAGCAGCCAAGCCGGGACAGGGGGCGGTTATGGCTACACCTTC
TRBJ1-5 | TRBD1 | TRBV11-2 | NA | CASSKGGGNQPQHF | TGTGCCAGCAGCAAAGGGGGCGGCAATCAGCCCCAGCATTTT
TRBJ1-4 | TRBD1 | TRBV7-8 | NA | CASSPDRLNEKLFF | TGTGCCAGCAGCCCGGACAGGCTCAATGAAAAACTGTTTTTT
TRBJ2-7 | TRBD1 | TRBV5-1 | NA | CASSLGQVPSYEQYF | TGCGCCAGCAGCTTAGGACAGGTCCCCTCCTACGAGCAGTACTTC
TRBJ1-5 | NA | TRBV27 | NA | CASRQTENSNQPQHF | TGTGCCAGCAGACAAACAGAAAATAGCAATCAGCCCCAGCATTTT
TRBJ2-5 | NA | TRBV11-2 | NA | CASSTLTQGGGTQYF | TGTGCCAGCAGTACCCTCACCCAGGGTGGTGGGACCCAGTACTTC
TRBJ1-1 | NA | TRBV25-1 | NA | CASSETLLSNTEAFF | TGTGCCAGCAGTGAAACCCTCCTCTCGAACACTGAAGCTTTCTTT
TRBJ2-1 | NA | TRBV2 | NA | CASTPASGNNEQFF | TGTGCCAGCACCCCGGCGAGCGGTAACAATGAGCAGTTCTTC
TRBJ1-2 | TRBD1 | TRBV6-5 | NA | CASSRGQGKSYGYTF | TGTGCCAGCAGTCGGGGACAGGGGAAGTCCTATGGCTACACCTTC
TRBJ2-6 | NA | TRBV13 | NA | CASSLPGSGANVLTF | TGTGCCAGCAGCTTGCCAGGGTCTGGGGCCAACGTCCTGACTTTC
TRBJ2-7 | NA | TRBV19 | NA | CASSIYGSVREQYF | TGTGCCAGTAGTATCTACGGGTCCGTCCGCGAGCAGTACTTC
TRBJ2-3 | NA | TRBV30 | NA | CAWSTGVDNTQYF | TGTGCCTGGAGTACGGGAGTCGACAATACGCAGTATTTT
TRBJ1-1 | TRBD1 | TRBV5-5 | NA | CASSLQGIPEAFF | TGTGCCAGCAGCTTACAGGGGATCCCTGAAGCTTTCTTT
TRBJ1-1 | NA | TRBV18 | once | CASSPNEGNTEAFF | TGTGCCAGCTCACCAAACGAGGGGAACACTGAAGCTTTCTTT
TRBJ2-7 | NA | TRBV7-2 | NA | CASSSDRSSYEQYF | TGTGCCAGCAGCTCTGACAGATCCTCCTACGAGCAGTACTTC
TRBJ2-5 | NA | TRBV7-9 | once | CASSPPTEETQYF | TGTGCCAGCAGCCCCCCGACAGAAGAGACCCAGTACTTC
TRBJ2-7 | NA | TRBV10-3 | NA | CAIKSPGQNEQYF | TGTGCCATCAAGAGTCCAGGGCAAAACGAGCAGTACTTC
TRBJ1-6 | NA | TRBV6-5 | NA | CASSFGQLNSPLHF | TGTGCCAGCAGTTTTGGACAGTTGAATTCACCCCTCCACTTT
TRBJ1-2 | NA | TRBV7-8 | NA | CASSLVNSQDGYTF | TGTGCCAGCAGCTTAGTTAATTCTCAGGATGGCTACACCTTC
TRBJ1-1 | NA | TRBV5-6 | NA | CASSLVVQNTEAFF | TGTGCCAGCAGCTTGGTGGTTCAGAACACTGAAGCTTTCTTT
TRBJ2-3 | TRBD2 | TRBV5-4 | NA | CASSLEARGGTDTQYF | TGTGCCAGCAGCTTGGAGGCGCGGGGGGGAACAGATACGCAGTATTTT
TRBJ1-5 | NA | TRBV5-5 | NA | CASSIQGDQPQHF | TGTGCCAGCAGCATCCAGGGTGATCAGCCCCAGCATTTT
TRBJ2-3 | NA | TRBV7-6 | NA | CASSLGRGTDTQYF | TGTGCCAGCAGCTTAGGGCGGGGCACAGATACGCAGTATTTT
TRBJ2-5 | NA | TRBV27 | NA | CASSLSNPGTETQYF | TGTGCCAGCAGTTTATCGAATCCGGGAACCGAGACCCAGTACTTC
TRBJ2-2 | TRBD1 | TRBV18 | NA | CASSPPGQGVGTGELFF | TGTGCCAGCTCACCGCCCGGACAGGGGGTCGGTACCGGGGAGCTGTTTTTT
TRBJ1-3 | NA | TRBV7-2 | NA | CASSPPGPISGNTIYF | TGTGCCAGCAGCCCACCGGGACCGATCTCTGGAAACACCATATATTTT